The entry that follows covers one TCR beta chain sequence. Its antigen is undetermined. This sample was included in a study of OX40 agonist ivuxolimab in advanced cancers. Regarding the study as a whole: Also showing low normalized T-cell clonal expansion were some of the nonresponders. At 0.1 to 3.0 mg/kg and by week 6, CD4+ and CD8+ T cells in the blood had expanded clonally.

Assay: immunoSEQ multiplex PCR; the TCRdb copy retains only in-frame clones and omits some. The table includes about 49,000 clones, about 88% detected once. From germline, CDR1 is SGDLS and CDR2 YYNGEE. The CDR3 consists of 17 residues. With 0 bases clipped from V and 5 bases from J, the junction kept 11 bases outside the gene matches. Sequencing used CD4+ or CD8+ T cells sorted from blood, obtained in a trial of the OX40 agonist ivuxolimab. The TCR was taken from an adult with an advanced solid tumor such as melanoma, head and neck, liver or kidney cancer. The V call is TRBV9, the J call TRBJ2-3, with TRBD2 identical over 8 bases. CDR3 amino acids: CASSVGTPGGPRDTQYF. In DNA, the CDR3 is TGTGCCAGCAGCGTAGGGACCCCGGGAGGGCCTCGAGATACGCAGTATTTT.